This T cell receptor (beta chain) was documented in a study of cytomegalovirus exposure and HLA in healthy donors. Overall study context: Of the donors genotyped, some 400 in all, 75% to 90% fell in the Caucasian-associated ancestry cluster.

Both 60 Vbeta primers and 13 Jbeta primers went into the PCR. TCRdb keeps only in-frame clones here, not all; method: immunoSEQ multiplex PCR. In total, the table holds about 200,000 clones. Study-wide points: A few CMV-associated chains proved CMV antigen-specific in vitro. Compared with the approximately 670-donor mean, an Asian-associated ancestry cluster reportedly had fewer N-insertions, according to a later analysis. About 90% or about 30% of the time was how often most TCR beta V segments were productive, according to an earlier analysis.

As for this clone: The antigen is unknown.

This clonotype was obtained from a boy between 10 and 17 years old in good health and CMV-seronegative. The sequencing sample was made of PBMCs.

This chain's CDR3 is CAISEEGTGSYEQYF. Here the CDR3 DNA reads TGTGCCATCAGTGAGGAAGGGACAGGGAGCTACGAGCAGTACTTC. This rearrangement joins TRBV10-3 to TRBJ2-7; 9 bases map to TRBD1. Trimming took 2 bases from V and 3 from J; bases not matched to a gene: 5. Germline V lookup: CDR1 ENHRY, CDR2 SYGVKD. This CDR3 is built from 15 residues.